Each of the 29 T cell receptor beta chains below was sequenced from the same sample in a study of cytomegalovirus exposure and HLA in healthy donors. Primers included in the PCR were 60 Vbeta and 13 Jbeta primers. Measured with immunoSEQ multiplex PCR; TCRdb has only the in-frame clones, and not every one. The sample carries around 130,000 clones, about two thirds recorded once. Material for sequencing was PBMCs. The receptors derive from a human donor in good health.

CDR3 protein: CASSPPLLAGGPKTQYF. DNA for the CDR3: TGTGCCAGCAGCCCCCCACTACTAGCGGGAGGGCCGAAGACCCAGTACTTC. The chain recombines TRBV7-8 with TRBJ2-5; 13 positions agree with TRBD2. Germline CDR1 and CDR2: SGHVS and FQNEAQ. The CDR3 length is 17 residues. With V trimmed by 5 bases and J by 6 bases, 12 bases remained unmatched.

V and J are TRBV19 and TRBJ2-7, with D possibly matching TRBD1 (5 bases). V dropped 5 bases and J dropped 0 bases, with 17 bases sitting between them. CDR3 length: 16 residues. The germline V gene has CDR1 LNHDA and CDR2 SQIVND (reference sequence). CDR3 sequence (DNA): TGTGCCAGTAGTCCGCTTAGGGGTTCCAGCTCCTACGAGCAGTACTTC. Translating gives CASSPLRGSSSYEQYF.

This clone was picked up one time. The genes are TRBV4-3 and TRBJ2-2; perhaps TRBD2 as D (6 bases). This CDR3 contains 15 residues. V was clipped by 0 bases and J by 4 bases, with 9 bases between them. Germline V gives CDR1 LGHNA, CDR2 YSLEER. In DNA, the CDR3 is TGCGCCAGCAGCCAAGATGGGGACTTCACCGGGGAGCTGTTTTTT. Translated: CASSQDGDFTGELFF.

The chain is built from TRBV30 and TRBJ2-7; D perhaps matches TRBD1 (8 bases). V was shortened by 2 bases and J by 4 bases, with 18 bases between the two germline ends. In germline, CDR1 is GTSNPN, CDR2 SVGIG (reference sequence). This CDR3 has 15 amino acids. In nucleotides, the CDR3 is TGTGCCTGGAGTCTGACACAGGGGGGGTATTACGAGCAGTACTTC. Its translation is CAWSLTQGGYYEQYF.

This chain connects TRBV2 to TRBJ2-1, with D possibly matching TRBD1 (6 bases). V gave up 8 bases and J gave up 3 bases, with 23 bases separating them. Germline values: CDR1 SNHLY, CDR2 FYNNEI. The CDR3 contains 17 residues. The CDR3 region has the DNA TGTGCCAGCTGTCCGACCACCGGGACAAAGATCTACAATGAGCAGTTCTTC. It specifies CASCPTTGTKIYNEQFF.

With respect to this clone: The junction departs from germline at one end; a sequencing error may be responsible. The gene calls are TRBV7-9 and TRBJ2-2, with D unclear. Germline lookup yields CDR1 SEHNR and CDR2 FQNEAQ (reference sequence). CDR3 size: 16 residues. CDR3 nucleotides: TGTTCCAGCAGTACCGACCCACCAGGGAACACCGGGGAGCTGTTTTTT. It yields the protein CSSSTDPPGNTGELFF. The full variable domain, with the rest looked up from reference TRBV7-9 and TRBJ2-2, is DTGVSQNPRHKITKRGQNVTFRCDPISEHNRLYWYRQTLGQGPEFLTYFQNEAQLEKSRLLSDRFSAERPKGSFSTLEIQRTEQGDSAMYLCSSSTDPPGNTGELFFGEGSRLTVL.

V usage is TRBV6-1 and J usage is TRBJ1-4, with D unclear. The CDR3 is 14 amino acids. The germline V gene encodes CDR1 MNHNS and CDR2 SASEGT. The V end lost 4 bases, the J end lost 3 bases, and 9 bases lay between the germline ends. CDR3 coding DNA: TGTGCCAGCAGTGTGTCCGGGGCTAATGAAAAACTGTTTTTT. Amino acid sequence: CASSVSGANEKLFF.

Only one count was recorded for this clone. This chain uses TRBV5-6 with TRBJ1-1; D uncertain. Trimming left V 1 base short and J 4 bases short, with 8 bases between. The CDR3 is made up of 13 amino acids. Germline V gene data show CDR1 as SGHDT and CDR2 as YYEEEE. The CDR3 loop reads CASSLTSRTEAFF. The DNA of the CDR3 is TGTGCCAGCAGCTTGACTTCGCGCACTGAAGCTTTCTTT. Variable domain in full (rest from reference TRBV5-6 and TRBJ1-1): DAGVTQSPTHLIKTRGQQVTLRCSPKSGHDTVSWYQQALGQGPQFIFQYYEEEERQRGNFPDRFSGHQFPNYSSELNVNALLLGDSALYLCASSLTSRTEAFFGQGTRLTVV.

The rearrangement joins TRBV19 to TRBJ1-5; D uncertain. The V end lost 4 bases, the J end lost 0 bases, and 13 bases lay between the germline ends. The CDR3 runs to 16 residues. The germline CDR1 and CDR2 sequences are LNHDA and SQIVND (reference sequence). The CDR3 sequence: CASSTDIYYSNQPQHF. DNA for the CDR3: TGTGCCAGTAGTACAGACATATACTATAGCAATCAGCCCCAGCATTTT.

This clone showed up just once. This rearrangement joins TRBV19 to TRBJ1-2; possibly TRBD1 for D (6 bases). V was shortened by 8 bases and J by 8 bases, with 21 bases between the two germline ends. Germline V gene data show CDR1 as LNHDA and CDR2 as SQIVND (reference sequence). The CDR3 consists of 14 residues. In DNA form, the CDR3 reads TGTGCCAGTTCCGACAGGACAACAACCACGGGCTACACCTTC. Translating it yields CASSDRTTTTGYTF.

This chain joins TRBV6-5 and TRBJ2-7, with unresolved D. The germline CDR1 and CDR2 sequences are MNHEY and SVGAGI. This CDR3 comprises 11 residues. V lost 6 bases to trimming and J lost 0 bases, with 3 bases between them. CDR3 region: CASSVSYEQYF. CDR3 nucleotide sequence: TGTGCCAGCAGCGTCTCCTACGAGCAGTACTTC.

The chain joins TRBV2 to TRBJ2-4, with TRBD2 identical over 9 bases. This CDR3 spans 17 amino acids. The V and J ends lost 4 bases and 1 base, in that order; junction bases with no gene match: 8. Looked up from germline, CDR1 is SNHLY and CDR2 is FYNNEI. DNA for the CDR3: TGTGCCAGCAGTGTCAGGGGACTAGCTCTCGCCAAAAACATTCAGTACTTC. Translating it yields CASSVRGLALAKNIQYF.

This chain joins TRBV11-2 and TRBJ2-7; unclear D gene. In germline, CDR1 is SGHAT, CDR2 FQNNGV. V gave up 2 bases and J gave up 4 bases, with 6 bases separating them. This CDR3 has 12 amino acids. The CDR3 reads CASSLNSYEQYF. The CDR3 DNA reads as TGTGCCAGCAGCTTAAATAGTTACGAGCAGTACTTC. Full variable domain (outside the CDR3, taken from reference TRBV11-2 and TRBJ2-7): EAGVAQSPRYKIIEKRQSVAFWCNPISGHATLYWYQQILGQGPKLLIQFQNNGVVDDSQLPKDRFSAERLKGVDSTLKIQPAKLEDSAVYLCASSLNSYEQYFGPGTRLTVT.

V and J are TRBV29-1 and TRBJ2-7; 8 bases fit TRBD1. V shed 3 bases and J 6 bases; nucleotides not matched to a gene: 7. The CDR3 has 13 amino acids. In germline, CDR1 is SQVTM, CDR2 ANQGSEA. The CDR3 spells CSVDGQGMSEQYF. For the CDR3, the DNA is TGCAGCGTTGATGGACAGGGTATGAGCGAGCAGTACTTC.

This clone came up many times. Here the CDR3 reads CASSLSTGGWTEAFF. The DNA of the CDR3 is TGTGCCAGCAGCCTATCGACAGGAGGCTGGACTGAAGCTTTCTTT. The J gene is TRBJ1-1, the V gene TRBV14, with D tentatively TRBD1 (6 bases). Germline V lookup: CDR1 SGHDN, CDR2 FVKESK. With 4 bases removed from V and 5 bases from J, the gap between germline ends came to 17 bases. The CDR3 has 15 amino acids. Full variable domain (missing parts from reference TRBV14 and TRBJ1-1): EAGVTQFPSHSVIEKGQTVTLRCDPISGHDNLYWYRRVMGKEIKFLLHFVKESKQDESGMPNNRFLAERTGGTYSTLKVQPAELEDSGVYFCASSLSTGGWTEAFFGQGTRLTVV.

The V call is TRBV7-3, the J call TRBJ2-7; 9 nucleotides match TRBD1. The trim removed 2 bases at V and 2 bases at J, leaving 4 bases unmatched. The CDR3 runs 15 residues. Germline CDR1 SGHTA, CDR2 FQGTGA. CDR3 sequence (DNA): TGTGCCAGCAGCTTAGGTGGGACAGGGACCTACGAGCAGTACTTC. It translates to CASSLGGTGTYEQYF.

V gene TRBV5-6 combines with J gene TRBJ1-1; D not resolved. The CDR3 covers 12 residues. The germline CDR1 and CDR2 sequences are SGHDT and YYEEEE. Deletions cut 4 bases from V and 5 bases from J, with 9 bases between. The CDR3 coding sequence is TGTGCCAGCAGCCTGCGATCGACTGAAGCTTTCTTT. Amino acid sequence: CASSLRSTEAFF.

The V and J genes are TRBV28 and TRBJ1-5, with D maybe TRBD1 (5 bases). The CDR3 loop spans 17 amino acids. The V gene's germline CDR1 is MDHEN and CDR2 SYDVKM. The germline V and J ends were trimmed by 3 bases and 1 base, with 16 bases remaining between them. For the CDR3, the DNA is TGTGCCAGCAGTTTTGCCTTCGGGCAGGGCAGCAATCAGCCCCAGCATTTT. Translating gives CASSFAFGQGSNQPQHF. The full variable domain, rest sourced from reference TRBV28 and TRBJ1-5, is DVKVTQSSRYLVKRTGEKVFLECVQDMDHENMFWYRQDPGLGLRLIYFSYDVKMKEKGDIPEGYSVSREKKERFSLILESASTNQTSMYLCASSFAFGQGSNQPQHFGDGTRLSIL.

The rearrangement joins TRBV5-4 to TRBJ1-2; TRBD1 agrees at 8 bases. Trimming took 9 bases from V and 4 from J; bases not matched to a gene: 8. This CDR3 is 13 amino acids long. Germline CDR1 is SGHNT and CDR2 is YYREEE (reference sequence). CDR3 sequence reads: CATSDRVVYGYTF. In DNA, the CDR3 is TGTGCCACTTCGGACAGGGTCGTCTATGGCTACACCTTC. Variable domain in full (rest from reference TRBV5-4 and TRBJ1-2): ETGVTQSPTHLIKTRGQQVTLRCSSQSGHNTVSWYQQALGQGPQFIFQYYREEENGRGNFPPRFSGLQFPNYSSELNVNALELDDSALYLCATSDRVVYGYTFGSGTRLTVV.

The V call is TRBV28, the J call TRBJ1-2; tentative D call: TRBD1 (6 bases). The CDR3 extends over 14 amino acids. Germline V gene sequence: CDR1 MDHEN, CDR2 SYDVKM. The V and J ends lost 5 bases and 10 bases respectively, with 20 bases between them. CDR3 sequence reads: CASSEQGSAVVYTF. The CDR3 DNA sequence: TGTGCCAGCAGTGAACAGGGTTCGGCGGTAGTCTACACCTTC.

The genes are TRBV5-1 and TRBJ2-3; D is possibly TRBD2 (5 bases). Trimming left V 6 bases short and J 0 bases short, with 20 bases between. Germline CDR1 is SGHRS and CDR2 is YFSETQ. The CDR3 totals 17 residues. In nucleotides, the CDR3 is TGCGCCAGCACCCCGACACGATCAGCGGCCAGCACAGATACGCAGTATTTT. It specifies CASTPTRSAASTDTQYF.

The chain uses TRBV5-1 and TRBJ2-1; unclear D gene. Germline V gene data show CDR1 as SGHRS and CDR2 as YFSETQ. Trimming removed 0 bases at V and 6 bases at J, with 13 bases between. CDR3 length: 15 amino acids. As DNA, the CDR3 is TGCGCCAGCAGCTTGGACCACCGGTCCCCCAATGAGCAGTTCTTC. It is translated as CASSLDHRSPNEQFF.

The V gene is TRBV7-3, the J gene TRBJ1-2; D gene unclear. Germline V lookup: CDR1 SGHTA, CDR2 FQGTGA. V was trimmed by 4 bases and J by 13 bases, leaving 13 bases between them. The CDR3 extends over 11 amino acids. CDR3 region: CASSSWTGCTF. The CDR3 bases are TGTGCCAGCAGCTCTTGGACTGGGTGCACCTTC.

This clone occurred once. A read error may account for a junction end that differs from germline. This chain uses TRBV19 with TRBJ1-4, with 7 bases matching TRBD1. Per the germline V gene, CDR1 is LNHDA and CDR2 is SQIVND (reference sequence). The CDR3 consists of 14 residues. The CDR3 sequence: CASRLQGWNEELFF. DNA of the CDR3: TGTGCCAGTAGGTTACAGGGGTGGAATGAAGAACTGTTTTTT.

The CDR3 nucleotides read TGTGCCATCAGTTCCATGACAGGGAACTATGGCTACACCTTC. Residues: CAISSMTGNYGYTF. The V and J genes are TRBV10-3 and TRBJ1-2; 7 bases line up with TRBD1. Germline V lookup: CDR1 ENHRY, CDR2 SYGVKD. After removal of 5 bases from V and 2 bases from J, the junction contained 5 bases not matched to a gene. This CDR3 comprises 14 residues.

This chain uses TRBV19 with TRBJ2-7; D uncertain. Trimming took off 2 bases at V and 0 bases at J, with 11 bases between the two ends. CDR3 length: 15 amino acids. Germline CDR1 LNHDA, CDR2 SQIVND (reference sequence). CDR3 DNA sequence: TGTGCCAGTAGTATAACCCATACAAGCTCCTACGAGCAGTACTTC. It translates to CASSITHTSSYEQYF.

The chain couples TRBV28 to TRBJ2-7; 9 bases align to TRBD1. The germline V gene encodes CDR1 MDHEN and CDR2 SYDVKM. After removal of 5 bases from V and 7 bases from J, the junction contained 9 bases not matched to a gene. The CDR3 sequence is 14 residues long. In DNA, the CDR3 is TGTGCCAGCAGTCTCCCGGGACAGGGTAGAGAGCAGTACTTC. This gives the protein CASSLPGQGREQYF.

The rearrangement links TRBV18 to TRBJ2-1; D possibly corresponds to TRBD2 (5 bases). CDR1 is KGHSH and CDR2 is LQKENI in the germline V gene. CDR3 length equals 17 residues. The V end lost 0 bases, the J end lost 4 bases, and 16 bases lay between the germline ends. DNA for the CDR3: TGTGCCAGCTCACCACCGATGAGGGCAGTAGATTACAATGAGCAGTTCTTC. Protein: CASSPPMRAVDYNEQFF. The full variable domain, rest sourced from reference TRBV18 and TRBJ2-1, is NAGVMQNPRHLVRRRGQEARLRCSPMKGHSHVYWYRQLPEEGLKFMVYLQKENIIDESGMPKERFSAEFPKEGPSILRIQQVVRGDSAAYFCASSPPMRAVDYNEQFFGPGTRLTVL.

The chain has TRBV5-6 and TRBJ2-7; weak D call: TRBD2 (5 bases). Trimming cost V 4 bases and J 4 bases, with 15 bases left between them. Looked up from germline, CDR1 is SGHDT and CDR2 is YYEEEE. The CDR3 is 14 residues long. The CDR3 loop is CASSIEDGRYEQYF. CDR3 DNA sequence: TGTGCCAGCAGCATCGAAGATGGGAGATACGAGCAGTACTTC.